Following are 21 T cell receptor beta chains from one sample sequenced in a study of T cells expressing NK-cell markers. Reanalyzing the 5' RACE reads, TCRdb keeps one entry per CDR3 protein, without DNA. The clone table shows 200,000 to 300,000 distinct CDR3 sequences, with the ten largest holding approximately 0.42%. Sample: blood T cells: a sorted CD56 or NKG2C T cell subset, CD4+ or CD8+ T cells, or bulk PBMC T cells (not recorded which). These receptors originate from a man in his late teens or twenties in good health.

The chain is built from TRBV5-4 and TRBJ1-2; no DNA is available, so the TRBD1 call from TCRdb remains unchecked. CDR3 length: 14 amino acids. Looked up from germline, CDR1 is SGHNT and CDR2 is YYREEE (reference sequence). CDR3 residues: CASSFGTDFYGYTF.

This sequence joins TRBV5-1 and TRBJ2-1; TCRdb's assignment of TRBD2 cannot be checked, as there is no DNA. The CDR3 sequence is 16 residues long. Germline CDR1 and CDR2: SGHRS and YFSETQ. CDR3 loop: CASSRGPGLATNEQFF.

V and J are TRBV11-2 and TRBJ2-5; the TRBD1 assignment by TCRdb is unverifiable without DNA. Germline assignment: CDR1 SGHAT and CDR2 FQNNGV. The CDR3 sequence is 15 residues long. This CDR3 is CASTSLRGRQETQYF.

This chain links TRBV29-1 with TRBJ2-1. The CDR3 covers 14 residues. Germline CDR1 is SQVTM and CDR2 is ANQGSEA. CDR3 protein: CSVGYPTKGNEQFF.

The chain uses TRBV15 and TRBJ2-1; the TCRdb call, TRBD1, lacks DNA for checking. The CDR3 consists of 15 residues. Per germline, CDR1 LNHNV and CDR2 YYDKDF (reference sequence). The CDR3 sequence is CATSRPGKGKYEQFF.

The V gene is TRBV5-4, the J gene TRBJ2-3. This CDR3 region has 13 residues. The germline V gene has CDR1 SGHNT and CDR2 YYREEE (reference sequence). This chain's CDR3 is CASSLEPADTQYF. Filled out from reference TRBV5-4 and TRBJ2-3, the complete variable domain reads ETGVTQSPTHLIKTRGQQVTLRCSSQSGHNTVSWYQQALGQGPQFIFQYYREEENGRGNFPPRFSGLQFPNYSSELNVNALELDDSALYLCASSLEPADTQYFGPGTRLTVL.

V and J are TRBV11-2 and TRBJ1-2; TCRdb reports TRBD1, a call that lacks DNA to check it against. Germline CDR1 reads SGHAT; CDR2 reads FQNNGV. The CDR3 has 13 amino acids. The CDR3 is CASSFGQNYGYTF.

The chain combines TRBV20-1 with TRBJ1-2; checking the TCRdb D call of TRBD1 is not possible without DNA. The germline V gene encodes CDR1 DFQATT and CDR2 SNEGSKA (reference sequence). This CDR3 region has 12 residues. The CDR3 protein is CSASGTGYGYTF.

The chain is built from TRBV3-1 and TRBJ2-3. CDR3 size: 14 residues. The germline gives CDR1 LGHDT, CDR2 YNNKEL (reference sequence). CDR3 region: CASSQGFGTDTQYF.

The chain uses TRBV12-5 and TRBJ2-2; the TRBD2 assignment by TCRdb is unverifiable without DNA. The CDR3 consists of 16 residues. Germline V lookup: CDR1 LGHNT, CDR2 FRNRAP. CDR3 residues: CASGLSTSGRTGELFF.

The V gene is TRBV6-1, the J gene TRBJ2-2; with no DNA, the TCRdb D assignment of TRBD1 cannot be verified. The germline V gene encodes CDR1 MNHNS and CDR2 SASEGT. The CDR3 length is 15 residues. CDR3 loop: CASSAGAVGTGELFF.

The chain joins TRBV7-2 to TRBJ2-1; as DNA is missing, the TRBD2 call by TCRdb cannot be tested. CDR3 length equals 17 residues. CDR1 is SGHTA and CDR2 is FQGNSA in the germline V gene. CDR3 sequence reads: CASSHLAGGPWVNEQFF.

The chain combines TRBV29-1 with TRBJ1-2; as DNA is missing, the TRBD1 call by TCRdb cannot be tested. Germline CDR1 reads SQVTM; CDR2 reads ANQGSEA. This CDR3 has 14 amino acids. CDR3 sequence reads: CSVKPGQEQYGYTF.

V usage is TRBV30 and J usage is TRBJ2-7; TCRdb's assignment of TRBD2 cannot be checked, as there is no DNA. The CDR3 is 15 amino acids. Per germline, CDR1 GTSNPN and CDR2 SVGIG (reference sequence). The CDR3: CAWSPVGAGSYEQYF.

CDR3 loop: CASRPQGKNQPQHF. V usage is TRBV28 and J usage is TRBJ1-5; TCRdb calls TRBD1, which cannot be checked without DNA. The CDR3 has 14 amino acids. The germline CDR1 and CDR2 sequences are MDHEN and SYDVKM.

V and J are TRBV20-1 and TRBJ1-4; TCRdb proposes TRBD1, but this gene call is untestable without DNA. CDR3 length: 13 amino acids. From germline, CDR1 is DFQATT and CDR2 SNEGSKA (reference sequence). The CDR3: CSAQVQGGEKLFF.

This chain links TRBV20-1 with TRBJ2-1. CDR1 is DFQATT and CDR2 is SNEGSKA in the germline V gene (reference sequence). This CDR3 spans 16 amino acids. The CDR3 region is CSAIAPTSSSYNEQFF.

The chain carries TRBV12-3 or TRBV12-4 and TRBJ1-5. This CDR3 has 13 residues. The chain's CDR3 is CASSGDRNQPQHF.

This chain uses TRBV6-5 with TRBJ1-2. This CDR3 has 13 amino acids. The V gene's germline CDR1 is MNHEY and CDR2 SVGAGI. This chain's CDR3 is CASTYGVFYGYTF.

The genes are TRBV12-3 or TRBV12-4 and TRBJ2-7; as DNA is missing, the TRBD1 call by TCRdb cannot be tested. The CDR3 is made up of 14 amino acids. The CDR3 sequence: CASSLLDRRYEQYF.

This chain links TRBV4-2 with TRBJ2-7. The germline V gene has CDR1 LGHNA and CDR2 YNFKEQ. This CDR3 is 13 amino acids long. CDR3 sequence: CASSHPTTYEQYF.